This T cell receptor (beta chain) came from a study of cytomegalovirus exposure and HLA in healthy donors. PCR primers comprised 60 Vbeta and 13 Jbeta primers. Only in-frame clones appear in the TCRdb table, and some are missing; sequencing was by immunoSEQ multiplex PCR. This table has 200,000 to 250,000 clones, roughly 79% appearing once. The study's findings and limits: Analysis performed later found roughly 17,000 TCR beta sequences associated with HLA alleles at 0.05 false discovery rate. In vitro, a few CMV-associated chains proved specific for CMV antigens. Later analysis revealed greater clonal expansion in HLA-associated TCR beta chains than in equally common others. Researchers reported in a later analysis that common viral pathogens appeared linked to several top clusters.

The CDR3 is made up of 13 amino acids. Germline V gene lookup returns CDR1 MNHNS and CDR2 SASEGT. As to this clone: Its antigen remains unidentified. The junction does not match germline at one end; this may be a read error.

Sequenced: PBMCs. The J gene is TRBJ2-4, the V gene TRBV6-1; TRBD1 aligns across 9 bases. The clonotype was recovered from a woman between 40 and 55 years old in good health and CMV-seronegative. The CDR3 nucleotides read TGTGCCAGCAGCTTCGTTCCGGGACAGGGTCCCCGCTTC. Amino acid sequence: CASSFVPGQGPRF.